This T cell receptor beta chain was obtained from a study of PD-L1 blockade in urothelial cancer. Study outcomes and limitations: Durable-benefit cases showed more tumor-associated blood clone expansion at 3 weeks.

The V and J ends lost 4 bases and 5 bases, in that order; junction bases with no gene match: 3. The CDR3 extends over 15 amino acids. From germline, CDR1 is SGDLS and CDR2 YYNGEE. The sample's time point: pretreatment peripheral blood. TCRdb keeps only in-frame clones here, not all; method: immunoSEQ multiplex PCR. The repertoire consists of 70,000 to 90,000 clones, with about 84% occurring once and the leading ten covering about 15%. Points on this clone: The target antigen is unknown.

The material sequenced was PBMCs, taken around atezolizumab (anti-PD-L1) treatment. The TCR sequence derives from a man between 60 and 70 years old with urothelial cancer. The chain combines TRBV9 with TRBJ2-5; 15 bases map to TRBD2. DNA for the CDR3: TGTGCCAGCAGCTCGGGACTAGCGGGAGGTGAGACCCAGTACTTC. Encoded protein: CASSSGLAGGETQYF.